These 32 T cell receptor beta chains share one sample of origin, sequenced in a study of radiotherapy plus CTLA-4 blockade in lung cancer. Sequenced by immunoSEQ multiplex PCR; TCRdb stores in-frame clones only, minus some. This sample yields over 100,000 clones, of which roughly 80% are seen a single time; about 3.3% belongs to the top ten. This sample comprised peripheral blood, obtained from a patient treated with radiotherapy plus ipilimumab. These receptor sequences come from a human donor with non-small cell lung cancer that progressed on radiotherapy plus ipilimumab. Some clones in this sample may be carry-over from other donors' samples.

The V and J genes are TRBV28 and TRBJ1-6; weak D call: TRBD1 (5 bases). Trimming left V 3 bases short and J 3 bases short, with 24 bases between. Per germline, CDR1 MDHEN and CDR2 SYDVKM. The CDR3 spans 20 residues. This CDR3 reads CASSLGEPLTESNYNSPLHF. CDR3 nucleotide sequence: TGTGCCAGCAGTTTGGGCGAACCCCTGACAGAGAGTAACTATAATTCACCCCTCCACTTT.

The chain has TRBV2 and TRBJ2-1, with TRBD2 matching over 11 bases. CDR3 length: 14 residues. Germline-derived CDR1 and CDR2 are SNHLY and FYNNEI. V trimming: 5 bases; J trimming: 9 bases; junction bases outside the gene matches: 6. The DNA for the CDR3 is TGTGCCAGCAGTAGTCCGGGACTAGCGGCTGAGCAGTTCTTC. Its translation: CASSSPGLAAEQFF.

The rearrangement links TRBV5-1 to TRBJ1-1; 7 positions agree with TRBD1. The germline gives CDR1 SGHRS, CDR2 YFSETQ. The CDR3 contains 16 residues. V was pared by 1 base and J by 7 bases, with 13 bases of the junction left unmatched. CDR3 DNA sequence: TGCGCCAGCAGCTTGAGTTATGGCGATCGGGACAGTGAAGCTTTCTTT. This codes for CASSLSYGDRDSEAFF.

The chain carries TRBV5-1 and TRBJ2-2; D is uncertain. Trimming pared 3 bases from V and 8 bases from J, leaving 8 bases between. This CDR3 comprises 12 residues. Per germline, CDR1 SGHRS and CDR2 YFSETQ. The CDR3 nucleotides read TGCGCCAGCAGCTCCCAGACGGGGGAGCTGTTTTTT. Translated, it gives CASSSQTGELFF.

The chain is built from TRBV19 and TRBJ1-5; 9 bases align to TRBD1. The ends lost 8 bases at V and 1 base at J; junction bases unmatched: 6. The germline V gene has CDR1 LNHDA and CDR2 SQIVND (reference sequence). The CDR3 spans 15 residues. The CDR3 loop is CASDQTGGSNQPQHF. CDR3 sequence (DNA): TGTGCCAGTGACCAGACAGGGGGGAGCAATCAGCCCCAGCATTTT. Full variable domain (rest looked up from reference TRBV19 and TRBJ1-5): DGGITQSPKYLFRKEGQNVTLSCEQNLNHDAMYWYRQDPGQGLRLIYYSQIVNDFQKGDIAEGYSVSREKKESFPLTVTSAQKNPTAFYLCASDQTGGSNQPQHFGDGTRLSIL.

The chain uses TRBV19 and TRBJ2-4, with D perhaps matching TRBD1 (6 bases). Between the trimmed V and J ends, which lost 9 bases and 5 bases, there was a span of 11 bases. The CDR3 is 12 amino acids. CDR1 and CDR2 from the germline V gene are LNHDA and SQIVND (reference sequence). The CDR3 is CASRDIQNIQYF. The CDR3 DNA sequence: TGTGCCAGCAGGGACATACAAAACATTCAGTACTTC.

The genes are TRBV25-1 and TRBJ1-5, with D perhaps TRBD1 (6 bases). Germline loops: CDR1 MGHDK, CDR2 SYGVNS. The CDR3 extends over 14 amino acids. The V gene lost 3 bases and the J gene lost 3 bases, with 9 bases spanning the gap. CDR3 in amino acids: CASSDGQLNQPQHF. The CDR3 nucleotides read TGTGCCAGCAGTGACGGACAGCTCAATCAGCCCCAGCATTTT.

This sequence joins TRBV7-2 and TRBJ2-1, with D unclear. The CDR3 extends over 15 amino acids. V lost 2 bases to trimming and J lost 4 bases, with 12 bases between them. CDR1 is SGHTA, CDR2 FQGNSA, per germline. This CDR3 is CASSLWIVEYNEQFF. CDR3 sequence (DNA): TGTGCCAGCAGCTTATGGATAGTGGAATACAATGAGCAGTTCTTC.

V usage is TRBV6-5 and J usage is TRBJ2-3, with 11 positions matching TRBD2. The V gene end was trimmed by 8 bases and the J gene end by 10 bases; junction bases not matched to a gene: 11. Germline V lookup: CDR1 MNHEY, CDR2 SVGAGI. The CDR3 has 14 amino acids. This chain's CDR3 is CASGFSGGVAPQYF. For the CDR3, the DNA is TGTGCCAGCGGATTTAGCGGGGGGGTGGCCCCGCAGTATTTT.

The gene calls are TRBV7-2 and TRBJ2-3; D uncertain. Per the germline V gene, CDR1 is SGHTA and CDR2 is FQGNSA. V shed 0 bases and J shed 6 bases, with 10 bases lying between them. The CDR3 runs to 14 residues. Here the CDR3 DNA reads TGTGCCAGCAGCTTAGCCCTAGTGGGGGATACGCAGTATTTT. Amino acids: CASSLALVGDTQYF.

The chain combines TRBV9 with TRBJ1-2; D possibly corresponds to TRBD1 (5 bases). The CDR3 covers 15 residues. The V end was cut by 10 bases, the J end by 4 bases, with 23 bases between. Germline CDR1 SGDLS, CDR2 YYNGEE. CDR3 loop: CAGRPPHTGIYGYTF. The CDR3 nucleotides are TGTGCCGGAAGGCCCCCCCACACAGGAATCTATGGCTACACCTTC.

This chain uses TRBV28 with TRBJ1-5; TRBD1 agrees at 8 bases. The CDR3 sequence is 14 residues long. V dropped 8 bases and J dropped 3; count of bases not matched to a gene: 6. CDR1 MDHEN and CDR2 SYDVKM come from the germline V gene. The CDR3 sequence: CASFTGGFNQPQHF. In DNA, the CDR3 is TGTGCCAGCTTCACAGGGGGGTTCAATCAGCCCCAGCATTTT.

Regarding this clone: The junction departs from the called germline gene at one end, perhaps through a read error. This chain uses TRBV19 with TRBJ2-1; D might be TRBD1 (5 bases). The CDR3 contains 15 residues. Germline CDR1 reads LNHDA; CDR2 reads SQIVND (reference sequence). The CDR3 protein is CASSIAGYLYNEQLF. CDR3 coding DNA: TGTGCCAGTAGTATAGCAGGGTATCTCTACAATGAGCAGCTCTTC. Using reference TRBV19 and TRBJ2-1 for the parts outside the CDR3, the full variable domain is DGGITQSPKYLFRKEGQNVTLSCEQNLNHDAMYWYRQDPGQGLRLIYYSQIVNDFQKGDIAEGYSVSREKKESFPLTVTSAQKNPTAFYLCASSIAGYLYNEQLFGPGTRLTVL.

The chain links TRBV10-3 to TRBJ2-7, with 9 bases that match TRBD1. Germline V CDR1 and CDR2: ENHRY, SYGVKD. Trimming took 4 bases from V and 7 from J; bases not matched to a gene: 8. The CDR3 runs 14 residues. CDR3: CAISAPQGAGEQYF. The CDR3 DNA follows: TGTGCCATCAGTGCTCCACAGGGGGCGGGGGAGCAGTACTTC.

The DNA of the CDR3 is TGTGCCTGGAATCAGATTCTGAACACTGAAGCTTTCTTT. It is translated as CAWNQILNTEAFF. The chain links TRBV30 to TRBJ1-1; D gene unclear. V was clipped by 4 bases and J by 0 bases, with 9 bases between them. This CDR3 is 13 amino acids long. Germline V CDR1 and CDR2: GTSNPN, SVGIG (reference sequence).

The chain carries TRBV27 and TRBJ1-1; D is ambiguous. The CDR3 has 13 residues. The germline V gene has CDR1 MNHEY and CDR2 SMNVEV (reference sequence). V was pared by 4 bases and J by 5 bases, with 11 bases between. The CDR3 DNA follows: TGTGCCAGCAGTTGGACGGCATGGACTGAAGCTTTCTTT. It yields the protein CASSWTAWTEAFF.

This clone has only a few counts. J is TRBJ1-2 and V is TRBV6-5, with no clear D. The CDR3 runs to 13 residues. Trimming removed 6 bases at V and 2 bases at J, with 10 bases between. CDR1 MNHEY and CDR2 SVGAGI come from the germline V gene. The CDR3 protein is CASRQQDNYGYTF. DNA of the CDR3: TGTGCCAGCAGACAGCAGGACAACTATGGCTACACCTTC.

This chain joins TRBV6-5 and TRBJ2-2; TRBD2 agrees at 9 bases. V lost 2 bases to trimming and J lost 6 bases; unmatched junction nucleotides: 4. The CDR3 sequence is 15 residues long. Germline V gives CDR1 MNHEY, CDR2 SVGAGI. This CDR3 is CASSYRRGGPGELFF. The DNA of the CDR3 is TGTGCCAGCAGTTACAGGCGGGGGGGCCCCGGGGAGCTGTTTTTT.

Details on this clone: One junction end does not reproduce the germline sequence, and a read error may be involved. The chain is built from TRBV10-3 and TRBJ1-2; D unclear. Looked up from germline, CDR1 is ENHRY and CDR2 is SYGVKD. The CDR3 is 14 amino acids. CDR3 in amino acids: CAISGPRSGYGHTF. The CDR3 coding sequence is TGTGCCATCAGCGGACCCCGGTCAGGCTATGGCCACACCTTC.

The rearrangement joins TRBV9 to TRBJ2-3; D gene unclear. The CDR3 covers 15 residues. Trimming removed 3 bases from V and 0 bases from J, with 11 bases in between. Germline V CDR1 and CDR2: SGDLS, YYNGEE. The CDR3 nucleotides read TGTGCCAGCAGCGCACGCCAGCCTAGCACAGATACGCAGTATTTT. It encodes CASSARQPSTDTQYF.

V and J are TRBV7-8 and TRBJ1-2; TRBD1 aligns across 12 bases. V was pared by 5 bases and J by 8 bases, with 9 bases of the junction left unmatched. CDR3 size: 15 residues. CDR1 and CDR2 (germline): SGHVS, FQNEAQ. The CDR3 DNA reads TGTGCCAGCAGCGTTTGGGACAGGGGGCAGGAGGGCTACACCTTC. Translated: CASSVWDRGQEGYTF.

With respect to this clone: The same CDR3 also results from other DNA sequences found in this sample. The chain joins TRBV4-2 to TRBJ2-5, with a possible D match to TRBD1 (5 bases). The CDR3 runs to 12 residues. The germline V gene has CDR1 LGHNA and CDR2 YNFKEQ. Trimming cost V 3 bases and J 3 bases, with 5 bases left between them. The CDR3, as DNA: TGTGCCAGCAGCCAGGACAAAGAGACCCAGTACTTC. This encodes CASSQDKETQYF.

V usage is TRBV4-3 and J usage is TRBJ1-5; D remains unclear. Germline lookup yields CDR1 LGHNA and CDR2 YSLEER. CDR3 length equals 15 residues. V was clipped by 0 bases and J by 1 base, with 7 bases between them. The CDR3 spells CASSQDRESNQPQHF. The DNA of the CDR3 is TGCGCCAGCAGCCAAGATAGGGAGAGCAATCAGCCCCAGCATTTT.

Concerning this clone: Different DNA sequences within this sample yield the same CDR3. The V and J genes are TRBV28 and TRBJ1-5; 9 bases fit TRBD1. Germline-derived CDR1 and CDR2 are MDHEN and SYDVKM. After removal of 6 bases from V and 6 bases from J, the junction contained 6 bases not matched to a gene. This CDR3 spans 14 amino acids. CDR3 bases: TGTGCCAGCAGCCCGGGACAGGGCGGTCAGCCCCAGCATTTT. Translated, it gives CASSPGQGGQPQHF.

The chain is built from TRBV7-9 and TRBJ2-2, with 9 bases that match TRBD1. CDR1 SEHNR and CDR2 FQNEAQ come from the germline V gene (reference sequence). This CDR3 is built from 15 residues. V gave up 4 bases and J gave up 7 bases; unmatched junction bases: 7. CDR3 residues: CASSSRTGEGGELFF. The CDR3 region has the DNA TGTGCCAGCAGCTCTAGGACAGGGGAAGGCGGGGAGCTGTTTTTT.

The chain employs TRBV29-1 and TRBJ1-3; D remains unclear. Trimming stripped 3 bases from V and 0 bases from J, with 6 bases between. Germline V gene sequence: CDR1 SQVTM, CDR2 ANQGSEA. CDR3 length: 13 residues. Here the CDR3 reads CSVEKSSGNTIYF. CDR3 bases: TGCAGCGTTGAGAAGAGCTCTGGAAACACCATATATTTT.

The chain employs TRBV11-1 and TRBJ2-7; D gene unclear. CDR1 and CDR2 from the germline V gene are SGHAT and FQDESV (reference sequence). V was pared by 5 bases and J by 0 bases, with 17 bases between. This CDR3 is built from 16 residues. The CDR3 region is CASSLTRRNPSYEQYF. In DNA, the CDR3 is TGTGCCAGCAGCCTGACGAGGCGTAACCCCTCCTACGAGCAGTACTTC.

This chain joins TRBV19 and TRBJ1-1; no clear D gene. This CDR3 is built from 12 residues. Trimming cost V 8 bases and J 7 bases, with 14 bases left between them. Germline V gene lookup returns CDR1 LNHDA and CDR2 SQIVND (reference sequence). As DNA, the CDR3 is TGTGCCAGTCGGACCGGGTCAATTGAAGCTTTCTTT. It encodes CASRTGSIEAFF.

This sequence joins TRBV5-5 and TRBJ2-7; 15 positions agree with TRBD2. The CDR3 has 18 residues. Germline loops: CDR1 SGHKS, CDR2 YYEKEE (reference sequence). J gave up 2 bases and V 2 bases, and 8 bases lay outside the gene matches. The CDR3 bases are TGTGCCAGCAGCTTCGGACTAGCGGGGGGGCGAGTAACCTACGAGCAGTACTTC. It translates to CASSFGLAGGRVTYEQYF.

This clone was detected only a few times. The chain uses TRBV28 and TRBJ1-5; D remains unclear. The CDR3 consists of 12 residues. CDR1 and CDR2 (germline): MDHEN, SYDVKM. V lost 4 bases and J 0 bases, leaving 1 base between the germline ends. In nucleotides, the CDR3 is TGTGCCAGCAGTTATAGCAATCAGCCCCAGCATTTT. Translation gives CASSYSNQPQHF.

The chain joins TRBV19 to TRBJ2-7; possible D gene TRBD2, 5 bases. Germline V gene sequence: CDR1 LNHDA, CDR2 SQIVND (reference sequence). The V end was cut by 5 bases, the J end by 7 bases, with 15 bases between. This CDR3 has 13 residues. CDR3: CASSPRKGGEQYF. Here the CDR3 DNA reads TGTGCCAGTAGTCCTCGTAAGGGCGGGGAGCAGTACTTC.

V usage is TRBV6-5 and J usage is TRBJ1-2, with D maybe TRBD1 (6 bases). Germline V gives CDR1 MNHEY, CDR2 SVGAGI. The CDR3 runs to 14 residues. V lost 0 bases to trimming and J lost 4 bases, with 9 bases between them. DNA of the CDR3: TGTGCCAGCAGTTACTCGCCGACAGGCTATGGCTACACCTTC. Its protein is CASSYSPTGYGYTF.